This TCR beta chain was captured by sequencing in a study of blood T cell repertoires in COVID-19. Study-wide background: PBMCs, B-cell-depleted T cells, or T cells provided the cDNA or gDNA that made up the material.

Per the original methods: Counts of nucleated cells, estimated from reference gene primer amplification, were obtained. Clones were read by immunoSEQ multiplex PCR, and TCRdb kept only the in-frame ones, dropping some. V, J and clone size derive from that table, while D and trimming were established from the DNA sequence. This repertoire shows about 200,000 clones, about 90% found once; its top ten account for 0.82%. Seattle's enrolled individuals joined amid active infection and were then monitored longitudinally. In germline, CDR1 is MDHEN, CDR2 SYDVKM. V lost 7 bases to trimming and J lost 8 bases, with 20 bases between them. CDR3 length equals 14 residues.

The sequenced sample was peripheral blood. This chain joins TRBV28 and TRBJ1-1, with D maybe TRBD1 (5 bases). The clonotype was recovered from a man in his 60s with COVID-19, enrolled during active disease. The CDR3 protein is CASTPGGEGAEAFF. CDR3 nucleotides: TGTGCCAGCACCCCCGGGGGAGAGGGCGCCGAAGCTTTCTTT. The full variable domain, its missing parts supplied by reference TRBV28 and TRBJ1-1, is DVKVTQSSRYLVKRTGEKVFLECVQDMDHENMFWYRQDPGLGLRLIYFSYDVKMKEKGDIPEGYSVSREKKERFSLILESASTNQTSMYLCASTPGGEGAEAFFGQGTRLTVV.